This T cell receptor beta chain was sequenced in a study of identical twins (dated by TCRdb to the mid-2010s). General notes on the study: To test whether fetal clonotypes persist, this study deep-sequenced TCR alpha and beta repertoires from monozygotic twins, from unrelated adults of various ages, and from cord blood. To rule out contamination, replicate twin experiments were performed at different times with different library preparation protocols. What the research found in general, with its limitations: Abundant cord blood beta clonotypes carried fewer insertions; young adult naive repertoires showed a weaker similar trend, while memory repertoires showed none. Invariant T cells such as MAIT and iNKT could partly confound zero-insertion analyses, although diverse VJ usage argued against such confounding for most clonotypes. In beta out-of-frame sequences, excess twin sharing was weaker, because having fewer shared sequences lowered the signal-to-noise ratio. In monozygotic twins, out-of-frame TCR alpha sharing was systematically underestimated by recombination models, although the models agreed with sharing between unrelated individuals. Compared with coincidental sharing between unrelated individuals, out-of-frame TCR alpha sequences shared between twins had an excess of sequences with low generation probability. Conclusions relied on cross-sectional statistical analysis, since the same donors could not be followed over many years.

Every donor was a healthy Caucasian. The library was obtained by 5' RACE. The run used an Illumina HiSeq 2000. A universal primer binding site was introduced by template switching, and a unique molecular identifier was present in the final cDNA, enabling accurate counting of TCR cDNA molecules. First-strand cDNA for TCR alpha and beta chains was synthesized from specific primers in the conserved constant-segment region. To control for contamination, each cDNA library was double barcoded with a SMART-Mk sample barcode plus Illumina barcodes. TruSeq adapter sequences and Illumina sample barcodes were added in two successive PCR steps. Sequencing of the TCR alpha and beta cDNA libraries was done on the Illumina HiSeq platform using custom primers. The authors' analysis ran thus. Unique molecular identifiers were extracted from raw reads with MiGEC, and CDR3 positions were determined with MiXCR. For each individual, recombination models were inferred using an EM algorithm with the repgenHMM and IGoR tools. The analysis of shared clonotypes was done with the tcR package in R, with sharing normalized by the product of cloneset sizes. Out-of-frame nonproductive sequences were analyzed to study raw recombination free of thymic and clonal selection effects. TCRdb ran its own pipeline on the public reads, namely fastp trimming at Q25 and MiXCR clone calling, and kept in-frame beta chains. For every CDR3 protein sequence, its rows merge into one entry that carries the most common genes and DNA. The V and J calls, along with clone size, are taken from TCRdb and not from the paper's own processing. The table for this sample lists around 1.7 million distinct CDR3 sequences; less than 40% of them were counted only once. The ten largest clones add up to about 0.3% of the sample.

V ends up 5 bases short and J 0 bases short, with an unmatched junction base count of 15. Per the germline V gene, MNHNS is the CDR1 and SASEGT is the CDR2. The CDR3, cysteine through phenylalanine, is 19 amino acids long. Only the CDR3 DNA is retained, 57 bases long and in frame from the first base. With regard to this clonotype: Its antigen is unknown. Nothing much larger sits one base from this clone, and base qualities are not available.

The clonotype was recovered from a newborn girl in good health. Here the chain combines TRBV6-1 and TRBJ2-4, with 8 junctional bases fitting TRBD2. The sample taken for sequencing was cord blood. The CDR3 region has the sequence CASSRGLAVEGLAKNIQYF. The sequenced DNA: TGTGCCAGCAGTCGAGGACTAGCAGTGGAGGGGCTAGCCAAAAACATTCAGTACTTC.